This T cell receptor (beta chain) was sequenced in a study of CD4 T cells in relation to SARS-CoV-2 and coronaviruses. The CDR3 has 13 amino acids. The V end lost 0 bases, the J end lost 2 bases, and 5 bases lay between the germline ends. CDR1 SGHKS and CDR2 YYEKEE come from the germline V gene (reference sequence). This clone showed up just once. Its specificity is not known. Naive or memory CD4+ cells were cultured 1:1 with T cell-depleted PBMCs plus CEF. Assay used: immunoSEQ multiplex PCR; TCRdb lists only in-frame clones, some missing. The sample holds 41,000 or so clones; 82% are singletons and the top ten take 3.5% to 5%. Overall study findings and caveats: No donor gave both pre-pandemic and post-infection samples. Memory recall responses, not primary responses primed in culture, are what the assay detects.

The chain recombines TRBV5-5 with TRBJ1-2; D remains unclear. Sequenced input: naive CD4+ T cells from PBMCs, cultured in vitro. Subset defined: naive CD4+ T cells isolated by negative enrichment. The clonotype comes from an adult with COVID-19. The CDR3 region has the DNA TGTGCCAGCAGCTTGGGGCTGAACTATGGCTACACCTTC. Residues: CASSLGLNYGYTF.